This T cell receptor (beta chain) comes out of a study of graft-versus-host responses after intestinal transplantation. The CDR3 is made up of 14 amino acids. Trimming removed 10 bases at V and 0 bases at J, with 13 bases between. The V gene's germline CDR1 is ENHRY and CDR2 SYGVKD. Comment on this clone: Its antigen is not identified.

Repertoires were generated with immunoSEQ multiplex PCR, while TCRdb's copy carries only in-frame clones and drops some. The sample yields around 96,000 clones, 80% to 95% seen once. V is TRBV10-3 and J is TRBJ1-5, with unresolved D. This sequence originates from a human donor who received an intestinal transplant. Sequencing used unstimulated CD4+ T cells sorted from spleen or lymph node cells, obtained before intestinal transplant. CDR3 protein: CATRTEPSNQPQHF. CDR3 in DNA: TGTGCCACCCGTACAGAGCCTAGCAATCAGCCCCAGCATTTT.